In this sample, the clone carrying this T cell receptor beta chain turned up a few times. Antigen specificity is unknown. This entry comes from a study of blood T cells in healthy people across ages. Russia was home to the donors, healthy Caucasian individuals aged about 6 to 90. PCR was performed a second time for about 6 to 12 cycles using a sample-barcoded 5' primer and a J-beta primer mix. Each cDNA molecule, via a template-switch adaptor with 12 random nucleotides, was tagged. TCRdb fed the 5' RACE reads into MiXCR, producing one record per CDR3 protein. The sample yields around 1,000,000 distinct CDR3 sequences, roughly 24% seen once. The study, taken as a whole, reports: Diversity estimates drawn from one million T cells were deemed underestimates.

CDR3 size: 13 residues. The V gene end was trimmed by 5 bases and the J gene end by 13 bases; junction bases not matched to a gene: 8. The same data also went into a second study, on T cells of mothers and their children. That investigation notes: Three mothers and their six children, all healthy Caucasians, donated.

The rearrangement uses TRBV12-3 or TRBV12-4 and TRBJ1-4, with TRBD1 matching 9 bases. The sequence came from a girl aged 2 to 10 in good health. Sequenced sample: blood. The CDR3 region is CASSRRDRASLFF. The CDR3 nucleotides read TGTGCCAGCAGTCGCCGGGACAGGGCATCACTGTTTTTT.